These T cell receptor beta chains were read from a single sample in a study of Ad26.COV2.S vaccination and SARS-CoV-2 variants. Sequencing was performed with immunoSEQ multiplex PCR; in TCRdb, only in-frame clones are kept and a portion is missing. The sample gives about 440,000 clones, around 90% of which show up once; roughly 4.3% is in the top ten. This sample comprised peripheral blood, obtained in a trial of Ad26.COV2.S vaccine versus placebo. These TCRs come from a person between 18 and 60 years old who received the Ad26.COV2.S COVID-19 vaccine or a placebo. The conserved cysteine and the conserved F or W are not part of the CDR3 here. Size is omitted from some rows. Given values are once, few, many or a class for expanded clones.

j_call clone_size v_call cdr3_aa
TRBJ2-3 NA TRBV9 ASSVSSGSGADTQY
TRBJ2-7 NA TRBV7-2 ASSLTVGPLEQY
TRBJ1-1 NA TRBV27 ASRRTGTTEAF
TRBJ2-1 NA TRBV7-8 ASSHGTSGRSEQF
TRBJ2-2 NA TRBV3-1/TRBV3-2 ASRGHTGELF
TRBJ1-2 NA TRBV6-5 ASSRTGGVYHGYT
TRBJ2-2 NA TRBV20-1 SASWPENTGELF
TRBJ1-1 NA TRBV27 ASSPGYRWMNTEAF
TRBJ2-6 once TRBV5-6 ASRHRASGANVLT
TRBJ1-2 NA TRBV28 ASSLVGGDYGYT
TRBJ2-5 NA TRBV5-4 ASSLRGSEETQY
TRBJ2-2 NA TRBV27 ASSSLDRASTGELF
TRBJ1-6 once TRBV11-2 ASSRWQGGNSPLH
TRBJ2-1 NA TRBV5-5 ASNLRLASLAGVYNEQF
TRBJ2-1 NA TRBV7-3 ASSPRTSVKVNEQF
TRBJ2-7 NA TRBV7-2 ASSSAGLLYEQY
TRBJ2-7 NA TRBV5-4 ASSLEGAPYEQY
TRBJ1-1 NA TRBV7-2 ASSSLPDTEAF
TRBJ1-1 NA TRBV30 AWSVFGRVWDTEAF
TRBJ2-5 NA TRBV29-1 SVDFSIGTQY
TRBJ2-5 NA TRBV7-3 ASSLFGQGQETQY
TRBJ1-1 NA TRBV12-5 ASGRGGHEAF
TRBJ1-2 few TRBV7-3 ASSSLPGQGYGYT
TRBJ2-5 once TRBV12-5 ASGLAPDRGGTQY
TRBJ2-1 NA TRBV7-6 ASSLTGTGLPEQF
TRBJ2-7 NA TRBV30 AWSAGTGDEQY
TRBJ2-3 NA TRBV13 ASSLALASYKTDTQY
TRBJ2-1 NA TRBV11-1 ASSLEGREQF
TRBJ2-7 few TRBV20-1 SARDYNEQY
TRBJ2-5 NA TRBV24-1 ATSDLRTGETQY
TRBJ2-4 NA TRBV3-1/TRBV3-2 ASGQLNIQY
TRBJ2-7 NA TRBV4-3 ASSQDLGVATYEQY
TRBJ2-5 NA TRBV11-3 ASSAGVGGREETQY
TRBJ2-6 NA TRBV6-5 ASSYMVRAGANVLT
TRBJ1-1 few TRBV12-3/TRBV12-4 ASSFGTAAEAF
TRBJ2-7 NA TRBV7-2 ASSDPGLGRAYEQY
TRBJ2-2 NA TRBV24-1 ATSRGWELF
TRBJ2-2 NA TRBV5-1 ASSRRGTSGRDGELF
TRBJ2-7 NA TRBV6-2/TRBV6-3 ASSYSTAGEFYEQY
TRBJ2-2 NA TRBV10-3 AIGDTLTGELF
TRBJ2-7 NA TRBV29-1 SVVTPWREPPFYEQY
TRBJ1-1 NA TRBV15 ATSRDQLDTEAF
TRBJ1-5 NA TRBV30 AWSVRGSNQPQH
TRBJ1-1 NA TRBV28 ASSLRGATEAF
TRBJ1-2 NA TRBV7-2 ASSFQSGGSVYGYT
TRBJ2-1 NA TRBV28 ASTSTSGRSPLGNEQF
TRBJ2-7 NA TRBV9 ASSVGAHYEQY
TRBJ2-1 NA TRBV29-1 SVDPGGLYNEQF
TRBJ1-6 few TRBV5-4 ASRMDSNSPLH
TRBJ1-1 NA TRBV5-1 ASSGIFGGAGEAF
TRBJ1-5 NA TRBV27 ASSVTGPNQPQH
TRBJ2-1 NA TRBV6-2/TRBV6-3 ASSRSLAGGYSYNEQF